Given below is one T cell receptor beta chain in context. Its target is not known. This entry belongs to a study of cytotoxic CD8 clonotypes in ibrutinib-treated CLL. Study details: With a range of 6 to 36, the median treatment time before response samples were taken was under 15 months. Whole-study results and caveats: Patients had baseline clonality above age-matched healthy donors, and this clonality moved with circulating CD8+ T-cell counts.

Genomic DNA in a quantity of 2 to 2.5 micrograms was derived from cryopreserved PBMCs for TCR beta libraries. Sequencing used immunoSEQ multiplex PCR; TCRdb keeps in-frame clones, though not all of them. The sample lists roughly 70,000 clones, 75% to 95% occurring once. The clonotype originates from a human donor with chronic lymphocytic leukemia. This specimen was PBMCs, taken after 12 months of ibrutinib treatment.

CDR3 in DNA: TGTGCCAGCAGCGCGAACAGAGTCGCGAACACCGGGGAGCTGTTTTTT. Translating gives CASSANRVANTGELFF. V is TRBV11-2 and J is TRBJ2-2, with D uncertain. This CDR3 spans 16 amino acids. The germline CDR1 and CDR2 sequences are SGHAT and FQNNGV. V lost 5 bases and J 0 bases, leaving 13 bases between the germline ends.